The present T cell receptor beta chain was sequenced within a study of blood T cell repertoires in COVID-19. The assay was immunoSEQ multiplex PCR, and TCRdb's table has in-frame clones only and misses some. This repertoire shows around 300,000 clones, approximately 88% found once; its top ten account for around 2%. This CDR3 has 16 amino acids. V was pared by 11 bases and J by 9 bases, with 21 bases of the junction left unmatched. Looked up from germline, CDR1 is MGHRA and CDR2 is YSYEKL. Sequencing was performed on peripheral blood. This rearrangement joins TRBV4-1 to TRBJ2-4, with 8 bases matching TRBD1. The clonotype was recovered from a man aged 50 to 60 with acute or convalescent COVID-19. For the CDR3, the DNA is TGCGCCTCGGGCGGCTCCCTCTCGACAGGGGAGTCCATTCAGTACTTC. Translated: CASGGSLSTGESIQYF.